The 7 T cell receptor beta chains given below trace back to one sample, sequenced in a study of cytomegalovirus exposure and HLA in healthy donors. PCR primers comprised 60 Vbeta and 13 Jbeta primers. Assay: immunoSEQ multiplex PCR; the TCRdb copy retains only in-frame clones and omits some. The sample holds some 190,000 clones, around 80% seen once. What was sequenced was PBMCs. The receptors come from a girl aged 5 to 17 in good health and CMV-seropositive.

The CDR3 here is CASSPGPSNTEAFF. The CDR3 nucleotides are TGTGCCAGCAGCCCAGGTCCGTCGAACACTGAAGCTTTCTTT. V is TRBV7-3 and J is TRBJ1-1; D call uncertain. The germline V and J ends were trimmed by 5 bases and 1 base, with 11 bases remaining between them. Germline V gene lookup returns CDR1 SGHTA and CDR2 FQGTGA. CDR3 length: 14 amino acids.

CDR3 loop: CASSQGWLEYSNQPQHF. The CDR3 DNA reads as TGCGCCAGCAGCCAAGGGTGGTTGGAGTATAGCAATCAGCCCCAGCATTTT. The chain recombines TRBV4-1 with TRBJ1-5; D gene ambiguous. V shed 1 base and J shed 0 bases, with 13 bases lying between them. The CDR3 is 17 residues long. In germline, CDR1 is MGHRA, CDR2 YSYEKL.

This clone was counted only a few times. This chain links TRBV15 with TRBJ2-7, with TRBD1 matching 11 bases. Trimming cost V 6 bases and J 2 bases; bases outside gene matches: 3. The CDR3 runs to 14 residues. Germline V gene lookup returns CDR1 LNHNV and CDR2 YYDKDF (reference sequence). CDR3 sequence (DNA): TGTGCCACCAGTATGGGACAGGGGGCCTACGAGCAGTACTTC. It is translated as CATSMGQGAYEQYF.

This clone occurred a few times. This chain uses TRBV2 with TRBJ2-1; 9 nucleotides match TRBD2. J was trimmed by 13 bases and V by 2 bases; bases with no gene match: 6. CDR3 length: 13 amino acids. The germline V gene has CDR1 SNHLY and CDR2 FYNNEI. The CDR3 DNA follows: TGTGCCAGCAGTGAACGGGCGGGAGGGCAACAGTTCTTC. Protein sequence: CASSERAGGQQFF.

The rearrangement links TRBV29-1 to TRBJ2-7; 7 nucleotides match TRBD1. CDR3 length: 14 amino acids. Trimming cost V 3 bases and J 6 bases; bases outside gene matches: 11. Germline CDR1 reads SQVTM; CDR2 reads ANQGSEA. CDR3 protein: CSVELRLDRVEQYF. Here the CDR3 DNA reads TGCAGCGTTGAGCTCCGCTTAGACAGGGTCGAGCAGTACTTC.

V usage is TRBV30 and J usage is TRBJ2-7, with 10 positions matching TRBD2. The CDR3 sequence is 15 residues long. J gave up 5 bases and V 0 bases, and 7 bases lay outside the gene matches. Looked up from germline, CDR1 is GTSNPN and CDR2 is SVGIG (reference sequence). In nucleotides, the CDR3 is TGTGCCTGGAGTGTCCCGCTAGCGGGAGCCCACGAGCAGTACTTC. Its translation is CAWSVPLAGAHEQYF.

The chain couples TRBV15 to TRBJ2-7; 10 bases are a match to TRBD2. Per the germline V gene, CDR1 is LNHNV and CDR2 is YYDKDF (reference sequence). The length of the CDR3 is 16 residues. Trimming cost V 1 base and J 7 bases; bases outside gene matches: 10. The CDR3 loop is CATSRGAGTSEWEQYF. The CDR3, as DNA: TGTGCCACCAGCAGAGGGGCCGGGACTAGCGAATGGGAGCAGTACTTC. The full variable domain, with the rest looked up from reference TRBV15 and TRBJ2-7, is DAMVIQNPRYQVTQFGKPVTLSCSQTLNHNVMYWYQQKSSQAPKLLFHYYDKDFNNEADTPDNFQSRRPNTSFCFLDIRSPGLGDTAMYLCATSRGAGTSEWEQYFGPGTRLTVT.